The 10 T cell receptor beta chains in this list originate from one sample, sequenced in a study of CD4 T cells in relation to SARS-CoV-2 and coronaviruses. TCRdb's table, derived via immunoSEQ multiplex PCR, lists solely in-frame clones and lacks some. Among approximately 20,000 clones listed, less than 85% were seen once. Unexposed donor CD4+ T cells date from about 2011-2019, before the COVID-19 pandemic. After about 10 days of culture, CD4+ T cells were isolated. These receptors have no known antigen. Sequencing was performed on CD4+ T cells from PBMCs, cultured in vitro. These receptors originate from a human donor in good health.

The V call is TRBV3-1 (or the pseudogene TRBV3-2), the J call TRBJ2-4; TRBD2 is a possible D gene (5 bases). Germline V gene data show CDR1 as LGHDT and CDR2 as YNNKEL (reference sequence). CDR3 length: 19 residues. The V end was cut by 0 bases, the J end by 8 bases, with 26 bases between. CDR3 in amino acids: CASSQDERDYRKPRHIQYF. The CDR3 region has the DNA TGTGCCAGCAGCCAAGATGAACGCGACTACCGTAAACCCAGGCACATTCAGTACTTC.

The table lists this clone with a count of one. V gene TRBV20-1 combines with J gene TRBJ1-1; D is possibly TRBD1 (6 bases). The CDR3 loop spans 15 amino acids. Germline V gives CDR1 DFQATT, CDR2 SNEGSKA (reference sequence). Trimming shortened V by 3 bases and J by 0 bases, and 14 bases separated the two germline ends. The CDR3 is CSASPTGLMNTEAFF. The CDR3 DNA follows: TGCAGTGCTAGTCCCACAGGGTTAATGAACACTGAAGCTTTCTTT.

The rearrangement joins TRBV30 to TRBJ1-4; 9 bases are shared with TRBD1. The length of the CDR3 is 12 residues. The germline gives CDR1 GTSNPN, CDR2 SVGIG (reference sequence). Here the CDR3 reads CAQGATNEKLFF. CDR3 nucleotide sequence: TGTGCACAGGGGGCGACTAATGAAAAACTGTTTTTT.

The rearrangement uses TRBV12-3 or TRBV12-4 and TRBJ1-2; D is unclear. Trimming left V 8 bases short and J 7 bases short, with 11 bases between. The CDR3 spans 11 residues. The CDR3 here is CASSTLRGYTF. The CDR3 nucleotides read TGTGCCAGCTCCACCTTACGTGGCTACACCTTC.

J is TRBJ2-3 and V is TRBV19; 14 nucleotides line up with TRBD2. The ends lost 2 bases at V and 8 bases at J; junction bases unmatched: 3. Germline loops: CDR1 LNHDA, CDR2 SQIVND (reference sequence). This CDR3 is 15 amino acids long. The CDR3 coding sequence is TGTGCCAGTAGTATAAGGGGACTAGCGGGAGTTACGCAGTATTTT. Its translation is CASSIRGLAGVTQYF.

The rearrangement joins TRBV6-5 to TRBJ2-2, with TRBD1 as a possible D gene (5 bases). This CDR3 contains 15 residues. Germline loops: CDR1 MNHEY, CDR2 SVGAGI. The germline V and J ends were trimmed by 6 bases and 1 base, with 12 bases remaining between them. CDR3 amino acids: CASSQDTWNTGELFF. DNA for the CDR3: TGTGCCAGCAGCCAGGACACCTGGAACACCGGGGAGCTGTTTTTT.

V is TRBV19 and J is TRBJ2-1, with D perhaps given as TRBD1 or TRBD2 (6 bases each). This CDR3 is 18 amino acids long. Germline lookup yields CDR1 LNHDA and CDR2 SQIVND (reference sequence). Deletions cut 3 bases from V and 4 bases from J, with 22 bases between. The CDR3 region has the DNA TGTGCCAGTAGTATCCGGGGGCGGGCAGGGCAGGGATACAATGAGCAGTTCTTC. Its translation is CASSIRGRAGQGYNEQFF.

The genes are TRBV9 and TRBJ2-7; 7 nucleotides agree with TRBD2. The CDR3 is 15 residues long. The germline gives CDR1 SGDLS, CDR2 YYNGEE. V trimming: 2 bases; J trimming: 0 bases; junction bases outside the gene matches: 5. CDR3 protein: CASSVEAGYSYEQYF. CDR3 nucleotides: TGTGCCAGCAGCGTCGAAGCGGGATACTCCTACGAGCAGTACTTC.

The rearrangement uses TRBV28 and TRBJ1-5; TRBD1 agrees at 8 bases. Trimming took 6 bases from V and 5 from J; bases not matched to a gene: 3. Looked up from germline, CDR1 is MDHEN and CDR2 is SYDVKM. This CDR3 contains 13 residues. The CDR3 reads CASRMTGDQPQHF. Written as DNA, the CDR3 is TGTGCCAGCAGGATGACAGGGGATCAGCCCCAGCATTTT.

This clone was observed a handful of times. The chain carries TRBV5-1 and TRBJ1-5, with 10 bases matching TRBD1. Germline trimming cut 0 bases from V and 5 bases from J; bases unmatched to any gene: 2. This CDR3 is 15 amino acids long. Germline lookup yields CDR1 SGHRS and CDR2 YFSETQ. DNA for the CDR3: TGCGCCAGCAGCTTGGGGGACAGGGGTGATCAGCCCCAGCATTTT. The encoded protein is CASSLGDRGDQPQHF. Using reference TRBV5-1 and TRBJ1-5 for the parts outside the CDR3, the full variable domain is KAGVTQTPRYLIKTRGQQVTLSCSPISGHRSVSWYQQTPGQGLQFLFEYFSETQRNKGNFPGRFSGRQFSNSRSEMNVSTLELGDSALYLCASSLGDRGDQPQHFGDGTRLSIL.